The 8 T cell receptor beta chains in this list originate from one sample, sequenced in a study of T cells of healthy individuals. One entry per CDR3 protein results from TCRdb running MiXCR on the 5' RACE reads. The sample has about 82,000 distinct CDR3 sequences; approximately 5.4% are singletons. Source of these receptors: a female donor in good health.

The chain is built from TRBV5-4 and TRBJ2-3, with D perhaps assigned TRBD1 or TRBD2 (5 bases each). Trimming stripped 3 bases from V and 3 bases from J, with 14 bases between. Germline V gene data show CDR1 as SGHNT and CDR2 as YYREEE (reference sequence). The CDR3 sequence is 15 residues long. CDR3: CASSSPGTGTDTQYF. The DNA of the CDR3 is TGTGCCAGCAGCTCCCCCGGGACCGGTACAGATACGCAGTATTTT.

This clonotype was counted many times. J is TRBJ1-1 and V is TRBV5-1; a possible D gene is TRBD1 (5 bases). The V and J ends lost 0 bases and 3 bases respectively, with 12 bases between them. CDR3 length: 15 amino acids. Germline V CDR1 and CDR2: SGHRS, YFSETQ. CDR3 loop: CASSLGGRDDTEAFF. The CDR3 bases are TGCGCCAGCAGCTTGGGAGGCAGGGACGACACTGAAGCTTTCTTT.

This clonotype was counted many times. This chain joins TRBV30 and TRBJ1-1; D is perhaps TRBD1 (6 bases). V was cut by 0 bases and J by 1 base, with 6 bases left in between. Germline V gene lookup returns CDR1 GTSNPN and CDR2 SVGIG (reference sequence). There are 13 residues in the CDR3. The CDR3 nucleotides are TGTGCCTGGAGTGTGGGACAGAACACTGAAGCTTTCTTT. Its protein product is CAWSVGQNTEAFF.

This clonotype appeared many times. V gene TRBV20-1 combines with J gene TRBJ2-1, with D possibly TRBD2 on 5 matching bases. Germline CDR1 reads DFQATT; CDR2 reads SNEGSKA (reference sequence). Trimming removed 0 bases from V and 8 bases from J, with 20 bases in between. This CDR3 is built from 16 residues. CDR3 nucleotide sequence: TGCAGTGCTAGAGAGGGCGGACTCGGCTTTGGGGATGAGCAGTTCTTC. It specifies CSAREGGLGFGDEQFF.

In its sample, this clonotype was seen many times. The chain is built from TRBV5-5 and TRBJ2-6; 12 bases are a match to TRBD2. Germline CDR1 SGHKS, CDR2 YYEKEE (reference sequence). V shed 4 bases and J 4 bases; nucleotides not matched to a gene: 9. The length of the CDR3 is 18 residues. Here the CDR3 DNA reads TGTGCCAGCAGCCCCGTCGGACTAGCGGGATCCGGGGCCAACGTCCTGACTTTC. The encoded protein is CASSPVGLAGSGANVLTF.

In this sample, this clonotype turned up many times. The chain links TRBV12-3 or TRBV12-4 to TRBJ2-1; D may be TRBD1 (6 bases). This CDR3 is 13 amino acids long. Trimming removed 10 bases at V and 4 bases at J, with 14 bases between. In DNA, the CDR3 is TGTGCCACCTCCGACAGGATGTACAATGAGCAGTTCTTC. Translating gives CATSDRMYNEQFF.

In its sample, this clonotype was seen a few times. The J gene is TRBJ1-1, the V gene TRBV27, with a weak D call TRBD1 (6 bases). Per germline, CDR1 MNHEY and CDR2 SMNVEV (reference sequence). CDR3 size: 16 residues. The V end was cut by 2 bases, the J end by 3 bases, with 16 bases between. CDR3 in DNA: TGTGCCAGCAGTTTAACGGCGGGACACGTTTACACTGAAGCTTTCTTT. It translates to CASSLTAGHVYTEAFF.

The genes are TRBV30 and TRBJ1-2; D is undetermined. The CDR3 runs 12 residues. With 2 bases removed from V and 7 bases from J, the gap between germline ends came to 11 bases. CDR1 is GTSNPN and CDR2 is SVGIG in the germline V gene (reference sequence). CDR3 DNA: TGTGCCTGGAGTACAAACGCGGGTGGCTACACCTTC. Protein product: CAWSTNAGGYTF.